The 14 T cell receptor beta chains reported below all come from one sample, sequenced in a study of glioma-infiltrating T cells. Amplification of TCR alpha and beta CDR3 regions from RNA used iRepertoire nested multiplex PCR. From the multiplex PCR reads, TCRdb called clonotypes with MiXCR, one entry per CDR3 protein. The table includes some 93,000 distinct CDR3 sequences, 35% to 45% detected once. The specimen was glioma tissue, nonneoplastic brain tissue, or PBMCs (not recorded which). The origin of the receptors is a human donor with low-grade glioma or glioblastoma, undergoing nonglioma brain surgery, or in good health (not recorded which).

This clonotype was recorded at least ten times. This chain joins TRBV29-1 and TRBJ1-1, with a possible D match to TRBD1 (5 bases). This CDR3 is 13 amino acids long. The V and J ends lost 7 bases and 4 bases respectively, with 16 bases between them. Germline CDR1 and CDR2: SQVTM and ANQGSEA. The CDR3 DNA reads as TGCAGCGCGGTACTCAGGGCATTCACTGAAGCTTTCTTT. The encoded protein is CSAVLRAFTEAFF.

This clonotype was counted ten times or more. The chain has TRBV24-1 and TRBJ2-3; TRBD2 matches at 14 bases. Trimming removed 3 bases from V and 4 bases from J; junction bases left unmatched: 5. Germline lookup yields CDR1 KGHDR and CDR2 SFDVKD. This CDR3 is built from 17 residues. CDR3 protein: CATSDHRTSGGSDTQYF. The DNA of the CDR3 is TGTGCCACCAGTGATCATCGGACTAGCGGGGGGTCAGATACGCAGTATTTT.

To note about this clonotype: At one end the junction does not follow the germline gene, possibly because of a read error. The V and J genes are TRBV25-1 and TRBJ1-4; maybe TRBD1 (6 bases). Germline V gene data show CDR1 as MGHDK and CDR2 as SYGVNS. This CDR3 contains 14 residues. The CDR3 DNA reads TGTGCCAGCAGTGAATCTAGGGGGAATGAAAAACTGTTTTTC. It codes for CASSESRGNEKLFF.

This chain links TRBV20-1 with TRBJ1-1; TRBD1 matches 7 bases. Per the germline V gene, CDR1 is DFQATT and CDR2 is SNEGSKA (reference sequence). This CDR3 has 14 amino acids. Germline trimming cut 0 bases from V and 9 bases from J; bases unmatched to any gene: 10. The CDR3, as DNA: TGCAGTGCTAGAGATCAGGGGGTGAGGACTAAAGCTTTCTTT. Encoded protein: CSARDQGVRTKAFF.

With respect to this clonotype: A read error may account for a junction end that differs from germline. The rearrangement links TRBV7-2 to TRBJ2-3; 12 nucleotides line up with TRBD2. The CDR3 has 18 amino acids. Germline CDR1 and CDR2: SGHTA and FQGNSA. CDR3 residues: CASSLAHLAGGRTVTQYF. For the CDR3, the DNA is TGTGCCAGCAGCCTAGCGCATCTAGCGGGAGGGAGGACAGTTACGCAGTATTTT.

Details on this clonotype: This CDR3 fails to terminate in the conserved phenylalanine or tryptophan, so it likely reflects a read error. This chain joins TRBV28 and TRBJ1-5; TRBD1 matches 9 bases. This CDR3 is built from 16 residues. The V gene's germline CDR1 is MDHEN and CDR2 SYDVKM. CDR3 amino acids: CDSSSPGTGNNQPQHS. The CDR3 region has the DNA TGTGACAGCAGTTCCCCCGGGACAGGGAACAATCAGCCCCAGCATTCT.

This clonotype was seen repeatedly, ten times or more. V is TRBV5-1 and J is TRBJ1-1; D perhaps matches TRBD1 (6 bases). The V end was cut by 6 bases, the J end by 1 base, with 13 bases between. The germline V gene encodes CDR1 SGHRS and CDR2 YFSETQ. There are 14 residues in the CDR3. The CDR3 bases are TGCGCCAGCATAACAGGGCGGGGGAACACTGAAGCTTTCTTT. It specifies CASITGRGNTEAFF.

Ten or more counts support this clonotype. The V and J genes are TRBV2 and TRBJ2-1, with D possibly called TRBD1 or TRBD2 (5 bases each). The CDR3 runs to 15 residues. The germline V gene encodes CDR1 SNHLY and CDR2 FYNNEI. V was shortened by 8 bases and J by 7 bases, with 21 bases between the two germline ends. The CDR3 DNA is TGTGCCAGCTTAGAGTGGGGGAGTTCCCGGAATGAGCAGTTCTTC. It specifies CASLEWGSSRNEQFF. The full variable domain, in which reference TRBV2 and TRBJ2-1 provide the parts outside the CDR3, is EPEVTQTPSHQVTQMGQEVILRCVPISNHLYFYWYRQILGQKVEFLVSFYNNEISEKSEIFDDQFSVERPDGSNFTLKIRSTKLEDSAMYFCASLEWGSSRNEQFFGPGTRLTVL.

This clonotype appeared many times. The chain employs TRBV20-1 and TRBJ1-2, with 7 bases that match TRBD1. Germline loops: CDR1 DFQATT, CDR2 SNEGSKA (reference sequence). The CDR3 runs to 12 residues. Unmatched junction bases numbered 6, after V lost 6 bases and J lost 5 bases. The CDR3 DNA reads as TGCAGTGCAACGACAGGGTTATATGGCTACACCTTC. It translates to CSATTGLYGYTF.

About this clonotype itself: A single base separates this from a much larger clone, so it may be a read error. V usage is TRBV5-1 and J usage is TRBJ2-7; D remains ambiguous. The germline gives CDR1 SGHRS, CDR2 YFSETQ. This CDR3 contains 11 residues. CDR3 nucleotides: TGCGCCAGCAGCGGAGAATACGAGCGGTACTTC. Translating gives CASSGEYERYF.

The rearrangement uses TRBV4-2 and TRBJ2-7; D might be TRBD1 or TRBD2, each matching 6 bases. Germline CDR1 LGHNA, CDR2 YNFKEQ. V was shortened by 6 bases and J by 0 bases, with 21 bases between the two germline ends. This CDR3 is 17 amino acids long. As DNA, the CDR3 is TGTGCCAGCAGAACGAGGGGGAGGTCCGAAAGCTCCTACGAGCAGTACTTC. Translation: CASRTRGRSESSYEQYF.

Notes on this clonotype: A junction boundary mismatches the germline segment, possibly from a read error. The V and J genes are TRBV18 and TRBJ2-4; D is possibly TRBD1 (5 bases). This CDR3 is 14 amino acids long. Germline V lookup: CDR1 KGHSH, CDR2 LQKENI. CDR3 coding DNA: TGTGCCGGCTCACCAAAGGGGTCCAAAAACATTCAGTACTTC. It translates to CAGSPKGSKNIQYF.

To note about this clonotype: The junction shows a germline mismatch at one end, possibly a read error. The rearrangement joins TRBV11-2 to TRBJ1-1; D gene uncertain. From germline, CDR1 is SGHAT and CDR2 FQNNGV. CDR3 length: 12 residues. CDR3 bases: TGTGCCAGCGGCTTGTTTTACACTGAGGCTTTCTTT. It encodes CASGLFYTEAFF.

This clonotype came up many times. CDR3 in DNA: TGTGCCAGCAGTTTTCGCGGAGAGATTGGCACTGAAGCTTTCTTT. It is translated as CASSFRGEIGTEAFF. The chain is built from TRBV27 and TRBJ1-1; D gene uncertain. Trimming cost V 3 bases and J 4 bases, with 15 bases left between them. Germline CDR1 MNHEY, CDR2 SMNVEV (reference sequence). The CDR3 runs to 15 residues.